The sample holds a few counts of the clone carrying this TCR beta chain. TCRdb reprocessed the RT-PCR reads with MiXCR, giving one entry per CDR3 protein. Counted here are under 550,000 distinct CDR3 sequences, approximately 7.7% occurring once; the ten biggest clones make up around 13%. This sample was taken from a study of response to subunit inactivated influenza vaccine. Trimming took 3 bases from V and 2 from J, leaving 14 bases between them. The CDR3 runs 14 residues. CDR1 and CDR2 from the germline V gene are DFQATT and SNEGSKA (reference sequence). This chain connects TRBV20-1 to TRBJ2-7; tentative D call: TRBD2 (5 bases). This TCR came from a man between 50 and 69 years old who received an inactivated influenza vaccine. The sample was PBMCs from blood, taken roughly 24 months after vaccination. The CDR3 spells CSASLARDPYEQYF. In DNA form, the CDR3 reads TGCAGTGCTAGTTTAGCTCGGGATCCCTACGAGCAGTACTTC.